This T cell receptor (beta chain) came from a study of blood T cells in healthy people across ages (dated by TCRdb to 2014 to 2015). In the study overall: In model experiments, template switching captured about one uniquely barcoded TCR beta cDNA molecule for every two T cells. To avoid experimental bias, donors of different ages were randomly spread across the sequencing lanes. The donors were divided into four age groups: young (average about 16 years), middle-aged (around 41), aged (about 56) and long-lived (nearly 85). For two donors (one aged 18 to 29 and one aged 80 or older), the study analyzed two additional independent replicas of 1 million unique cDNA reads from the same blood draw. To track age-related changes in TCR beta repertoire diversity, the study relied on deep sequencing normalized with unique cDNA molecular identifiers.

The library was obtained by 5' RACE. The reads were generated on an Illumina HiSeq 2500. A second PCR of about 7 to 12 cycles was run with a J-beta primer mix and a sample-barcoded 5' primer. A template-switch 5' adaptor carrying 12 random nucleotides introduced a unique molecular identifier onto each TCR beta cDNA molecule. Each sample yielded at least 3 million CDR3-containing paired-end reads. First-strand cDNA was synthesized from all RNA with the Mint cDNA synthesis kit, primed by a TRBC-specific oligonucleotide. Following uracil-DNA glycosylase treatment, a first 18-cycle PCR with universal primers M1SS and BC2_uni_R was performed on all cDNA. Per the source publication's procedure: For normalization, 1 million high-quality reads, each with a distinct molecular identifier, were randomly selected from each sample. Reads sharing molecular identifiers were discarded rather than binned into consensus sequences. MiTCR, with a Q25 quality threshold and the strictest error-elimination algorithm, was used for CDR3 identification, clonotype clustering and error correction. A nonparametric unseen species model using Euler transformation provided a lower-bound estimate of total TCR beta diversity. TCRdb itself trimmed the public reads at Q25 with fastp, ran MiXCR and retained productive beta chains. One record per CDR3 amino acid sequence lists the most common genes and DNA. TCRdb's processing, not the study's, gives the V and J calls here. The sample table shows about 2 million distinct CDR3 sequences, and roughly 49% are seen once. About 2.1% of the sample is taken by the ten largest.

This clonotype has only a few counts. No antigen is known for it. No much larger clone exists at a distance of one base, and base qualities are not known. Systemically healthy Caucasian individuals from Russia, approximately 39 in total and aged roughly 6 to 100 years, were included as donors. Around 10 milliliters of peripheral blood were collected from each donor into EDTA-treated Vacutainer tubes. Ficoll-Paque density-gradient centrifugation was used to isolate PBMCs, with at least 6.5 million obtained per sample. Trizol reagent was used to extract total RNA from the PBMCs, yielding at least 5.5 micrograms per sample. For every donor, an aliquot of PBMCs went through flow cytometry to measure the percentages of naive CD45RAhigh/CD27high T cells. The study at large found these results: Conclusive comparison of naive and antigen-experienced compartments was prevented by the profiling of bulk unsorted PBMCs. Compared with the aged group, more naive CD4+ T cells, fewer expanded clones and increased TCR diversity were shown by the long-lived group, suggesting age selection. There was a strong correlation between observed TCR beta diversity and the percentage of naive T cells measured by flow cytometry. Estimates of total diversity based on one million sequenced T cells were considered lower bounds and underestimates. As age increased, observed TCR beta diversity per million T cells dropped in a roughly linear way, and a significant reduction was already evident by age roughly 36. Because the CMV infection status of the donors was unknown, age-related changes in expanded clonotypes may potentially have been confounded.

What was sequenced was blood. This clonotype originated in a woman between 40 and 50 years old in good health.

The CDR3 region reads CASSFSLAGASSYNEQFF. The DNA reads as follows: TGTGCCAGCAGCTTTTCCCTAGCGGGGGCGAGCTCCTACAATGAGCAGTTCTTC. The chain is made from TRBV7-2 and TRBJ2-1; TRBD2 matches 10 bases in the middle. Looking up the germline V gene yields CDR1 SGHTA and CDR2 FQGNSA. At the junction V is shortened by 3 bases and J by 0 bases; bases outside the gene matches: 8. The CDR3 holds 18 amino acids from the cysteine to the phenylalanine. CDR3 DNA only is kept here, 54 bases in frame from base 1.